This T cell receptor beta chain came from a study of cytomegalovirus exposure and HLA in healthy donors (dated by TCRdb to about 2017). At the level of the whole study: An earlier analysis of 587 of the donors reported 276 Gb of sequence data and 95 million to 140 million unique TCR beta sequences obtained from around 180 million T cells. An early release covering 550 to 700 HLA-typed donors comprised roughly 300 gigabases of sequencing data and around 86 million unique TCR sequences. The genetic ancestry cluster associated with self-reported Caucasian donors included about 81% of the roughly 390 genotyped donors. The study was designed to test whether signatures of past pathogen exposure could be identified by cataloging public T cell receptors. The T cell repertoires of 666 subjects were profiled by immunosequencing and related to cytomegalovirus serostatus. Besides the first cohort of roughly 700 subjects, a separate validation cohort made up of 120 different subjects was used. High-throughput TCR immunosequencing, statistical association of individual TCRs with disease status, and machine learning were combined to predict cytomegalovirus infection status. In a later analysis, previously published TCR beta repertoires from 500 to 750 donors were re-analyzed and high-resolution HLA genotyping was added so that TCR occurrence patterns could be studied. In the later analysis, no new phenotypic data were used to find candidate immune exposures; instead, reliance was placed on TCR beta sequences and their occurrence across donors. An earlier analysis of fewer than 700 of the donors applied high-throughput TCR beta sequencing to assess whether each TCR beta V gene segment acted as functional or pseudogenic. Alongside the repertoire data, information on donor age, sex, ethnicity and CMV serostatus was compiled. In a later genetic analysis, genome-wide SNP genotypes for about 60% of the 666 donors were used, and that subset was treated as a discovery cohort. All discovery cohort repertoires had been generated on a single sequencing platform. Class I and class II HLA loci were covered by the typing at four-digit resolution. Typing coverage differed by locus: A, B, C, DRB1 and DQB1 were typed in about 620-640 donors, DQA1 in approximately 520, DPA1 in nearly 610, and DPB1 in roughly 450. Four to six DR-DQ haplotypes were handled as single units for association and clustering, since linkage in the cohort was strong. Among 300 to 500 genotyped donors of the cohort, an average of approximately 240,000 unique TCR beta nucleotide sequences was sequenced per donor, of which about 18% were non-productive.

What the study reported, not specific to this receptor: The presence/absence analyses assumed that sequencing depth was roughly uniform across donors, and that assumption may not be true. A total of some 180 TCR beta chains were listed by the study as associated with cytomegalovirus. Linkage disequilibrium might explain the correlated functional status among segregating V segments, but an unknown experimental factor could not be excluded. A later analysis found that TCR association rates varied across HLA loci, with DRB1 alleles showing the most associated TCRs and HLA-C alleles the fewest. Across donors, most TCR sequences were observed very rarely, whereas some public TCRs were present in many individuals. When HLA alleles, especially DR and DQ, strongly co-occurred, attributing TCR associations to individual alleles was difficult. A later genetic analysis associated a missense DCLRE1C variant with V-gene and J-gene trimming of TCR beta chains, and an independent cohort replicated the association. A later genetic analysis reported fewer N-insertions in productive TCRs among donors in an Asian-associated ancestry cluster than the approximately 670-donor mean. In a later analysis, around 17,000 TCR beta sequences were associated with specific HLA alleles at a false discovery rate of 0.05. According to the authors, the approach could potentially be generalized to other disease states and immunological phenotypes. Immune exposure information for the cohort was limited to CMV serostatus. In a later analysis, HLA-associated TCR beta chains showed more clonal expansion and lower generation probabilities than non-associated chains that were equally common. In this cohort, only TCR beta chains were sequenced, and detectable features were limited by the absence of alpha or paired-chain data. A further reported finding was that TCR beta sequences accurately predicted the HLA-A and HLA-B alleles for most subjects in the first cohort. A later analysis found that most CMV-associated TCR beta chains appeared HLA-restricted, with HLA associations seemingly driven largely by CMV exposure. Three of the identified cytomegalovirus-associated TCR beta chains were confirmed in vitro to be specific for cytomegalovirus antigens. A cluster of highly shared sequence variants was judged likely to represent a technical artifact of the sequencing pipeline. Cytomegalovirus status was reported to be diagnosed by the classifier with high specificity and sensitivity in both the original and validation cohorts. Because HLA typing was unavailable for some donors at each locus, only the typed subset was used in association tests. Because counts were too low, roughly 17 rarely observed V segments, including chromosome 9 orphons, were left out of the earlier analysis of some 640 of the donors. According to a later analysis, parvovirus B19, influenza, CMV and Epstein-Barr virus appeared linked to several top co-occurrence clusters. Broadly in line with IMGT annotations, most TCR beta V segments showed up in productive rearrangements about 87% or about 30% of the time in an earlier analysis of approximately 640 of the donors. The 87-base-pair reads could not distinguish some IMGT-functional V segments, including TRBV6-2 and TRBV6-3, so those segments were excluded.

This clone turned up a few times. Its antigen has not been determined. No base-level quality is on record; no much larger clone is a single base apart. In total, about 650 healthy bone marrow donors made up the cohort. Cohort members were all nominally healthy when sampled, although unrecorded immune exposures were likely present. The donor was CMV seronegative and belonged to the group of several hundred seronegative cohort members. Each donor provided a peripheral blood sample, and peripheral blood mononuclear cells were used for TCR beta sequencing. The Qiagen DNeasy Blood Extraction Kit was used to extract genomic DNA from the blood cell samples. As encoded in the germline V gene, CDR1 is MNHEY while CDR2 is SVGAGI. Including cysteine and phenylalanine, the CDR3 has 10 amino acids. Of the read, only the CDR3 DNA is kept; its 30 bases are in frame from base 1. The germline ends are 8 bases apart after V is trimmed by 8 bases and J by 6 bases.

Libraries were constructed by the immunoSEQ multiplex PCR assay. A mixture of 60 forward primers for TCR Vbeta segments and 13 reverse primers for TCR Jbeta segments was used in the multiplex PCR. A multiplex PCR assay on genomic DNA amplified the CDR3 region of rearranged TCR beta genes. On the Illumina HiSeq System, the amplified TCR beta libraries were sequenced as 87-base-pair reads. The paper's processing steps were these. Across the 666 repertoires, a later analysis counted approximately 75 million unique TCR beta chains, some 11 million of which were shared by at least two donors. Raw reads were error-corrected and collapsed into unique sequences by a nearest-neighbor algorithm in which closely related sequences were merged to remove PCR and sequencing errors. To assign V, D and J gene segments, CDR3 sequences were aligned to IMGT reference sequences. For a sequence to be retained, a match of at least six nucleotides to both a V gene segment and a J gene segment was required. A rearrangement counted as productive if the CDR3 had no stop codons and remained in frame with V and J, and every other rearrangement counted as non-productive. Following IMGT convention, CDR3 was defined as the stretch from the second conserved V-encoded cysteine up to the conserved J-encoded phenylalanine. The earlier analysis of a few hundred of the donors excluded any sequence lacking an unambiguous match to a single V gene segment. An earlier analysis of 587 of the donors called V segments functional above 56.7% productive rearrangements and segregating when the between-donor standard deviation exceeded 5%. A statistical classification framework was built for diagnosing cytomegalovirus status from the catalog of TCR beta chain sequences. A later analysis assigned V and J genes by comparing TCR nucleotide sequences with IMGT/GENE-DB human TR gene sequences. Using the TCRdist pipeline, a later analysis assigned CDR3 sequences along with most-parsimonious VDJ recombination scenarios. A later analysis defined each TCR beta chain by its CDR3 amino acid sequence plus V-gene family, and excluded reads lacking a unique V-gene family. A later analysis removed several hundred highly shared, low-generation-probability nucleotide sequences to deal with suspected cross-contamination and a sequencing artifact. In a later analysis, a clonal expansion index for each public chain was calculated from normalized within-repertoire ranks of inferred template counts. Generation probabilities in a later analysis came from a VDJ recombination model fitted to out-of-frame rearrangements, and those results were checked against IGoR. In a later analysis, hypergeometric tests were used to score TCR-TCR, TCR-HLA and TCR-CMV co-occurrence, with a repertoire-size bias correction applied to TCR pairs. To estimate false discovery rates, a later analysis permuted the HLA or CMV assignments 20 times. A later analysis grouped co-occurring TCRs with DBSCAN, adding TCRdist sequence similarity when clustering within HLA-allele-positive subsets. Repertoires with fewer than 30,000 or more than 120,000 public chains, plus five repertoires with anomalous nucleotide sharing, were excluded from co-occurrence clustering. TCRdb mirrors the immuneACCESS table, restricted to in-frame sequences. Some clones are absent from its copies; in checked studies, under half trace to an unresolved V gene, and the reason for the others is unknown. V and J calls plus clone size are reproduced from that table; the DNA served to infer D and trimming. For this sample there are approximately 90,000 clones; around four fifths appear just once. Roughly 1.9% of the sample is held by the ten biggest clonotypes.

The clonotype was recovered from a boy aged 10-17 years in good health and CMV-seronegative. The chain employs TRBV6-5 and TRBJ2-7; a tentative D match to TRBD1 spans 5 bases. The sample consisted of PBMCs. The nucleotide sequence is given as TGTGCCAGCGGCCAGGGCGAGCAGTACTTC. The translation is CASGQGEQYF.